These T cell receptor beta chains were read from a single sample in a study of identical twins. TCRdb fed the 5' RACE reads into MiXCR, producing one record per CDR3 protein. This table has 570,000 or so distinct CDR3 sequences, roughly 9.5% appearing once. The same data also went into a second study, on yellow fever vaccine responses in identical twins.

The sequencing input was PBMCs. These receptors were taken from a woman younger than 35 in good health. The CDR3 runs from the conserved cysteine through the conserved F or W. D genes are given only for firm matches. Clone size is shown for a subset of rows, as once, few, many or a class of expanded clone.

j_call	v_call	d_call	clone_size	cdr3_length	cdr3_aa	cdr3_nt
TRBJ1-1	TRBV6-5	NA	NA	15	CASSYGGGVNTEAFF	TGTGCCAGCAGTTATGGGGGAGGGGTGAACACTGAAGCTTTCTTT
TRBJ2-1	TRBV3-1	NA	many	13	CASSQARRGEQFF	TGTGCCAGCAGCCAAGCACGTCGGGGTGAGCAGTTCTTC
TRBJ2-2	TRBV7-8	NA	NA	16	CASSLEAKGSTGELFF	TGTGCCAGCAGCTTAGAGGCTAAGGGGTCGACCGGGGAGCTGTTTTTT
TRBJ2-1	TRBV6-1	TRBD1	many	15	CASSLRGQGNGEQFF	TGTGCCAGCAGTCTCCGGGGACAGGGGAACGGTGAGCAGTTCTTC
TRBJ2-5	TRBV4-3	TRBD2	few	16	CASSQDLVLAGETQYF	TGCGCCAGCAGCCAAGATTTGGTGCTAGCGGGAGAGACCCAGTACTTC
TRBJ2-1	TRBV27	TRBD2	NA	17	CASSSRTSLSSYNEQFF	TGTGCCAGCAGTTCACGGACTAGCCTTAGCTCCTACAATGAGCAGTTCTTC
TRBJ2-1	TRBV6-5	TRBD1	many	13	CASSWTGNNEQFF	TGTGCCAGCAGTTGGACAGGAAATAATGAGCAGTTCTTC
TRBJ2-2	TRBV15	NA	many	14	CATSKGQNTGELFF	TGTGCCACCAGCAAGGGACAGAACACCGGGGAGCTGTTTTTT
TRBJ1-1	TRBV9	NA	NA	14	CASSASLAAVEAFF	TGTGCCAGCAGCGCCTCCCTCGCGGCGGTAGAAGCTTTCTTT
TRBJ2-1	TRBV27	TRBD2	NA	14	CASSFRSSGSEQFF	TGTGCCAGCAGTTTCCGCTCTAGCGGGAGTGAGCAGTTCTTC
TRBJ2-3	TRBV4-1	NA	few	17	CASSPRGTLEPTDTQYF	TGCGCCAGCAGCCCCAGGGGCACACTCGAACCCACAGATACGCAGTATTTT
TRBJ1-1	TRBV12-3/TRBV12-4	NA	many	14	CASSFGGRNTEAFF	TGTGCCAGCAGTTTTGGGGGGCGGAACACTGAAGCTTTCTTT
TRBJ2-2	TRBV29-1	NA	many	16	CSVVGTPDTNTGELFF	TGCAGCGTTGTCGGTACTCCCGACACGAACACCGGGGAGCTGTTTTTT
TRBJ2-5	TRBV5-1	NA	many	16	CASSPLSAREQETQYF	TGCGCCAGCAGCCCCTTAAGTGCCAGGGAACAAGAGACCCAGTACTTC
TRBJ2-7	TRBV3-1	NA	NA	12	CASSSGSAKQYF	TGTGCCAGCAGCTCAGGGTCTGCGAAGCAGTACTTC
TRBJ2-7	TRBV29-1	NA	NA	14	CSVVGGSGAREQYF	TGCAGCGTTGTAGGGGGATCGGGGGCGCGGGAGCAGTACTTC
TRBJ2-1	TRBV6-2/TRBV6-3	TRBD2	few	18	CASSKGLAGAFSGDEQFF	TGTGCCAGCAGTAAGGGACTAGCGGGAGCTTTTTCAGGCGATGAGCAGTTCTTC
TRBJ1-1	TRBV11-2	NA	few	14	CASSLATGTTEAFF	TGTGCCAGCAGCTTAGCGACAGGAACCACTGAAGCTTTCTTT
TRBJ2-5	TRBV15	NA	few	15	CATSGDRDTEETQYF	TGTGCCACCAGCGGGGACCGGGACACCGAAGAGACCCAGTACTTC
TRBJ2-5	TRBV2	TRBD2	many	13	CASMGAGAETQYF	TGTGCCAGCATGGGAGCGGGAGCGGAGACCCAGTACTTC
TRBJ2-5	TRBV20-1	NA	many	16	CSARKLQAGVGETQYF	TGCAGTGCTAGAAAGCTACAGGCAGGGGTCGGTGAGACCCAGTACTTC